This T cell receptor beta chain was sequenced in a study of spatial heterogeneity in lung cancer. Time point: sample taken at primary tumor resection. Samples were obtained from some 72 donors, all untreated early-stage non-small cell lung cancer patients. Extraction of whole RNA from tumor, nontumor lung or frozen PBMC preceded unsorted sequencing. On this clonotype itself: What it binds is unknown.

Study findings and constraints: Ubiquitous expanded tumor TCRs were seen in blood more at resection than at follow-up.

Trimming cost V 5 bases and J 5 bases; bases outside gene matches: 9. CDR1 is SGHTA, CDR2 FQGNSA, per germline. The CDR3 contains 15 residues. TCRdb called the 5' RACE reads again in MiXCR, with one record for every CDR3 protein. In the table there are more than 80,000 distinct CDR3 sequences, approximately 12% of which are singletons. The receptor was derived from a male donor with early-stage non-small cell lung cancer. The input for sequencing was PBMCs, taken at surgery. V gene TRBV7-2 combines with J gene TRBJ2-7, with 10 positions matching TRBD2. CDR3 amino acids: CASSQTSGRPNEQYF. The CDR3 bases are TGTGCCAGCAGCCAGACTAGCGGGCGCCCCAACGAGCAGTACTTC.